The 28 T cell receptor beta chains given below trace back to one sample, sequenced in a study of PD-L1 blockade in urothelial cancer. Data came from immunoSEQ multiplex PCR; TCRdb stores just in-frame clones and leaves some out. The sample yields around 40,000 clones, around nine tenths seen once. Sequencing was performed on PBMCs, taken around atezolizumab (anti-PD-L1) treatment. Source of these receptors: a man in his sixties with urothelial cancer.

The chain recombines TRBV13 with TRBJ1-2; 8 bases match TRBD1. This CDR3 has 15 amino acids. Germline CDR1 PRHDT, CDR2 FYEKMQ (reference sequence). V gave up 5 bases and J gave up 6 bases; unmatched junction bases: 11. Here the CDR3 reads CASSRGQGEEDGYTF. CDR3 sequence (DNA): TGTGCCAGCAGCAGAGGACAGGGAGAAGAGGATGGCTACACCTTC.

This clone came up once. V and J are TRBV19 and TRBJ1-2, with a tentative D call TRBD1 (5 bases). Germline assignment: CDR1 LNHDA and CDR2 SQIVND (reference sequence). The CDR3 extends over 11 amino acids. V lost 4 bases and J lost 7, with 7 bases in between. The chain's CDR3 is CASSKGFGYTF. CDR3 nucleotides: TGTGCCAGTAGTAAGGGGTTTGGCTACACCTTC.

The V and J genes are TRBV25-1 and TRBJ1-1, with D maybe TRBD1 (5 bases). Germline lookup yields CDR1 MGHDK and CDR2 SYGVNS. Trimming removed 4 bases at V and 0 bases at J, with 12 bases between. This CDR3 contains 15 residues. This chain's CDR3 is CASSGHGGLNTEAFF. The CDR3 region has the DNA TGTGCCAGCAGTGGCCATGGGGGGTTGAACACTGAAGCTTTCTTT.

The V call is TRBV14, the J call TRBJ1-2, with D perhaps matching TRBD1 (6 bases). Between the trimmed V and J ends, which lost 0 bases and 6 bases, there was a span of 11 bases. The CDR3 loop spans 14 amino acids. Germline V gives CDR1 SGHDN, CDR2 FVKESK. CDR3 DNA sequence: TGTGCCAGCAGCCAAGACAACAGGGAGAATGGCTACACCTTC. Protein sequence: CASSQDNRENGYTF.

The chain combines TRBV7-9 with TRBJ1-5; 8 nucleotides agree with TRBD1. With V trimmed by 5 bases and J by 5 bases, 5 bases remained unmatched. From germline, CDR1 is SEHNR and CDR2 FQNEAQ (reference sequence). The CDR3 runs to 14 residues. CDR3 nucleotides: TGTGCCAGCAGCACAGGGGGTTGGGATCAGCCCCAGCATTTT. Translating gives CASSTGGWDQPQHF.

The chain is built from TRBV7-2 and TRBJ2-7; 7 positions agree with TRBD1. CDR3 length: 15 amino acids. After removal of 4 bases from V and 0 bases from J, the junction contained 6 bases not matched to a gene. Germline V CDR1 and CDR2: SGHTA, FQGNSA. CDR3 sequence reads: CASSWTQGRSYEQYF. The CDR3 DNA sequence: TGTGCCAGCAGCTGGACACAGGGGCGCTCCTACGAGCAGTACTTC. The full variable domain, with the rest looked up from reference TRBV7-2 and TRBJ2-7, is GAGVSQSPSNKVTEKGKDVELRCDPISGHTALYWYRQSLGQGLEFLIYFQGNSAPDKSGLPSDRFSAERTGGSVSTLTIQRTQQEDSAVYLCASSWTQGRSYEQYFGPGTRLTVT.

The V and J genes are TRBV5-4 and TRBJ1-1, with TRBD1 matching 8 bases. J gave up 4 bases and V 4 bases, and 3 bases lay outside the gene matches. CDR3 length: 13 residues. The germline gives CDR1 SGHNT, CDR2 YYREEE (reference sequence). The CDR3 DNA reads TGTGCCAGCAGCCGGACAGGGACCACTGAAGCTTTCTTT. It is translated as CASSRTGTTEAFF.

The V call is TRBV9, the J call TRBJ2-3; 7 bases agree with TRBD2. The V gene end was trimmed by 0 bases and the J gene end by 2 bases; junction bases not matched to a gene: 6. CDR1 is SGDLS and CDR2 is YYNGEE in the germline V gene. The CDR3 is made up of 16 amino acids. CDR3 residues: CASSVDGGSPTDTQYF. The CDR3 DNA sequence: TGTGCCAGCAGCGTAGACGGGGGGAGCCCCACAGATACGCAGTATTTT.

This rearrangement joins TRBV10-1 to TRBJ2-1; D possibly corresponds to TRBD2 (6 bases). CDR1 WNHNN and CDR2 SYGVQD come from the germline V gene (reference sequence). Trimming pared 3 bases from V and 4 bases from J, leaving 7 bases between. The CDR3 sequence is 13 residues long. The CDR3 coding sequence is TGCGCCAGCAGTGAAGGGACTTACAATGAGCAGTTCTTC. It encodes CASSEGTYNEQFF.

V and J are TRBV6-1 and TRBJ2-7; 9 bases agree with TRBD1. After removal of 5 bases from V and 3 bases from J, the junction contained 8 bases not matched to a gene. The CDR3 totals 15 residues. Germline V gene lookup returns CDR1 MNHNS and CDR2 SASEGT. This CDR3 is CASSRPGQGGYEQYF. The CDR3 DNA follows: TGTGCCAGCAGTCGTCCGGGACAGGGCGGCTACGAGCAGTACTTC.

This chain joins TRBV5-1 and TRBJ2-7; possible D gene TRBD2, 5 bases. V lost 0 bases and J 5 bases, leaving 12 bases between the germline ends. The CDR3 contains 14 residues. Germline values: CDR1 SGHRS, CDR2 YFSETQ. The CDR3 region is CASSLEEAANEQYF. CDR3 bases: TGCGCCAGCAGCTTGGAGGAGGCCGCCAACGAGCAGTACTTC.

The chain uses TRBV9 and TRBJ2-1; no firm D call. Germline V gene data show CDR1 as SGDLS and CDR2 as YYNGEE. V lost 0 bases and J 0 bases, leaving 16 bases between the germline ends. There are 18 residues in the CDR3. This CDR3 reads CASSVGPAGFVSYNEQFF. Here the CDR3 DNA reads TGTGCCAGCAGCGTAGGCCCCGCCGGGTTTGTCTCCTACAATGAGCAGTTCTTC.

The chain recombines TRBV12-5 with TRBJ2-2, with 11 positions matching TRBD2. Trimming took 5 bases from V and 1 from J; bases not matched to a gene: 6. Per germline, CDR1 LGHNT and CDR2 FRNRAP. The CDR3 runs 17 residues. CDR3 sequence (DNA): TGTGCTAGTGGTCCACCGGGACTAGCGGAGAACACCGGGGAGCTGTTTTTT. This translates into CASGPPGLAENTGELFF. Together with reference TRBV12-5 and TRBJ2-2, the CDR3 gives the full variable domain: DARVTQTPRHKVTEMGQEVTMRCQPILGHNTVFWYRQTMMQGLELLAYFRNRAPLDDSGMPKDRFSAEMPDATLATLKIQPSEPRDSAVYFCASGPPGLAENTGELFFGEGSRLTVL.

Here the CDR3 reads CASSMGFTGTHDTQYF. In nucleotides, the CDR3 is TGTGCCAGTAGTATGGGATTTACGGGGACACATGATACGCAGTATTTT. V and J are TRBV19 and TRBJ2-3; TRBD1 is a possible D gene (6 bases). The germline gives CDR1 LNHDA, CDR2 SQIVND (reference sequence). CDR3 length equals 16 residues. V lost 3 bases and J 6 bases, leaving 19 bases between the germline ends.

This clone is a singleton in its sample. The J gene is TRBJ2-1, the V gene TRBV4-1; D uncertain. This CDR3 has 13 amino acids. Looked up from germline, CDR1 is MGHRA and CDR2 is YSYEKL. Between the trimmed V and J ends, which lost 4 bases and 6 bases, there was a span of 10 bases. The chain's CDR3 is CASSLTQANEQFF. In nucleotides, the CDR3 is TGCGCCAGCAGCCTGACCCAGGCCAATGAGCAGTTCTTC.

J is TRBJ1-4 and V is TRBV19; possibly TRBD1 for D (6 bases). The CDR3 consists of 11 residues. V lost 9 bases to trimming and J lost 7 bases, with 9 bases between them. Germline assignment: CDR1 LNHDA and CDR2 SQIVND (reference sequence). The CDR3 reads CASSGVEKLFF. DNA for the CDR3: TGTGCCAGCTCAGGGGTTGAAAAACTGTTTTTT.

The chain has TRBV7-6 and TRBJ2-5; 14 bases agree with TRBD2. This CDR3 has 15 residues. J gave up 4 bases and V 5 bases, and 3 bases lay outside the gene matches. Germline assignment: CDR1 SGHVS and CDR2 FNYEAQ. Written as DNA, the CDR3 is TGTGCCAGCAGCCAAGGACTAGCGGGGGGAGAGACCCAGTACTTC. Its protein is CASSQGLAGGETQYF. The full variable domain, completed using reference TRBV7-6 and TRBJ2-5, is GAGVSQSPRYKVTKRGQDVALRCDPISGHVSLYWYRQALGQGPEFLTYFNYEAQQDKSGLPNDRFSAERPEGSISTLTIQRTEQRDSAMYRCASSQGLAGGETQYFGPGTRLLVL.

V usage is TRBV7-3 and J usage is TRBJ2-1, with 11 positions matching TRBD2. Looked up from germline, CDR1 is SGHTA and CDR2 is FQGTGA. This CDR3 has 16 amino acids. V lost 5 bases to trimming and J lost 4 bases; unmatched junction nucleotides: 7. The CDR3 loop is CASSGIAGGPYNEQFF. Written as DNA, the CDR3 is TGTGCCAGCAGCGGTATAGCGGGAGGGCCTTACAATGAGCAGTTCTTC.

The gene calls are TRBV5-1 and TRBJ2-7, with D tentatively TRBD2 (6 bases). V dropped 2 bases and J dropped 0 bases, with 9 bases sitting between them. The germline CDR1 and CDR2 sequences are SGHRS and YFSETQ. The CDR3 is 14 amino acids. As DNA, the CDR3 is TGCGCCAGCAGCTTCGGGGGACGCTCCTACGAGCAGTACTTC. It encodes CASSFGGRSYEQYF.

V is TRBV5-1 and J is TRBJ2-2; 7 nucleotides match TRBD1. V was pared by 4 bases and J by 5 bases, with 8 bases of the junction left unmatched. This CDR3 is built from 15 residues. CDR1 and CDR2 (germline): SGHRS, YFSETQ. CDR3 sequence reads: CASSRGQERTGELFF. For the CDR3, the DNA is TGCGCCAGCAGCCGTGGACAGGAAAGGACCGGGGAGCTGTTTTTT.

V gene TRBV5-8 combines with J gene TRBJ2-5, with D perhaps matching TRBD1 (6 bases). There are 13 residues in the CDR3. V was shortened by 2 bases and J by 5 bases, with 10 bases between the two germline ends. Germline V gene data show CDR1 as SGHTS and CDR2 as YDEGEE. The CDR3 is CASSLQGWETQYF. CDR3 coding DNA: TGTGCCAGCAGCTTACAGGGTTGGGAGACCCAGTACTTC.

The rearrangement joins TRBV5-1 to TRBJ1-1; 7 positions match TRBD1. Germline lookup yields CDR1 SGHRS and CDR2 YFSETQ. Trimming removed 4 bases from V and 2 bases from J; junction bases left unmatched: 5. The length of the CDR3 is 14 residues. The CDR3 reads CASSVGTANTEAFF. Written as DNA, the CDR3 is TGCGCCAGCAGCGTCGGGACAGCCAACACTGAAGCTTTCTTT.

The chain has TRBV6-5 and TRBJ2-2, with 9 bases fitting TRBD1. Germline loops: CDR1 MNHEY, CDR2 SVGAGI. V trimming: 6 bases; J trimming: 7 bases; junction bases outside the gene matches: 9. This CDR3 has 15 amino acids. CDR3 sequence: CASRFGTGLGGELFF. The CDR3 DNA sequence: TGTGCCAGCAGATTCGGGACAGGGTTAGGCGGGGAGCTGTTTTTT.

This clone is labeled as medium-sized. DNA of the CDR3: TGTGCCAGCAGTGAGCTCTTTAGAGCGGGATTCAATGAGCAGTTCTTC. This encodes CASSELFRAGFNEQFF. The rearrangement links TRBV2 to TRBJ2-1; 7 nucleotides align to TRBD2. The CDR3 covers 16 residues. V shed 3 bases and J 6 bases; nucleotides not matched to a gene: 11. Germline V gives CDR1 SNHLY, CDR2 FYNNEI.

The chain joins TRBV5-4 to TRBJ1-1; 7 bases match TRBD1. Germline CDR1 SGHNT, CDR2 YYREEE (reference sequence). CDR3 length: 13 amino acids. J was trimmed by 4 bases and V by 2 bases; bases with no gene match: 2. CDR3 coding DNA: TGTGCCAGCAGCTTTGGGACAGTCACTGAAGCTTTCTTT. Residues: CASSFGTVTEAFF.

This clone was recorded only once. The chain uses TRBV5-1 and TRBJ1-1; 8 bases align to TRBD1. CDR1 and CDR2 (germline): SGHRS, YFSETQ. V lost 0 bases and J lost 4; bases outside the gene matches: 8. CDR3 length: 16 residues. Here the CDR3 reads CASSLAWQGASTEAFF. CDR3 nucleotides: TGCGCCAGCAGCTTGGCCTGGCAGGGGGCAAGCACTGAAGCTTTCTTT.

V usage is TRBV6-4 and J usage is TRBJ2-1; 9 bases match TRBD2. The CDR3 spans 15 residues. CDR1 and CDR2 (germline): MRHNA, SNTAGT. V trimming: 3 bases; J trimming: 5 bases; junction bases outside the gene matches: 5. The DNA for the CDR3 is TGTGCCAGCAGTGAACGCGGGGGGGCCCACAATGAGCAGTTCTTC. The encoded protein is CASSERGGAHNEQFF.

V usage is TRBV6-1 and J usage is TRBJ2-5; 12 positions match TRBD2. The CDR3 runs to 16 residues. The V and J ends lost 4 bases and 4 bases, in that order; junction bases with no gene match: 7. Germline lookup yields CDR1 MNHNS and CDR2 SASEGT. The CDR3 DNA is TGTGCCAGCAGTGCCCCTGGACTAGCGGGGAGAGAGACCCAGTACTTC. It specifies CASSAPGLAGRETQYF.